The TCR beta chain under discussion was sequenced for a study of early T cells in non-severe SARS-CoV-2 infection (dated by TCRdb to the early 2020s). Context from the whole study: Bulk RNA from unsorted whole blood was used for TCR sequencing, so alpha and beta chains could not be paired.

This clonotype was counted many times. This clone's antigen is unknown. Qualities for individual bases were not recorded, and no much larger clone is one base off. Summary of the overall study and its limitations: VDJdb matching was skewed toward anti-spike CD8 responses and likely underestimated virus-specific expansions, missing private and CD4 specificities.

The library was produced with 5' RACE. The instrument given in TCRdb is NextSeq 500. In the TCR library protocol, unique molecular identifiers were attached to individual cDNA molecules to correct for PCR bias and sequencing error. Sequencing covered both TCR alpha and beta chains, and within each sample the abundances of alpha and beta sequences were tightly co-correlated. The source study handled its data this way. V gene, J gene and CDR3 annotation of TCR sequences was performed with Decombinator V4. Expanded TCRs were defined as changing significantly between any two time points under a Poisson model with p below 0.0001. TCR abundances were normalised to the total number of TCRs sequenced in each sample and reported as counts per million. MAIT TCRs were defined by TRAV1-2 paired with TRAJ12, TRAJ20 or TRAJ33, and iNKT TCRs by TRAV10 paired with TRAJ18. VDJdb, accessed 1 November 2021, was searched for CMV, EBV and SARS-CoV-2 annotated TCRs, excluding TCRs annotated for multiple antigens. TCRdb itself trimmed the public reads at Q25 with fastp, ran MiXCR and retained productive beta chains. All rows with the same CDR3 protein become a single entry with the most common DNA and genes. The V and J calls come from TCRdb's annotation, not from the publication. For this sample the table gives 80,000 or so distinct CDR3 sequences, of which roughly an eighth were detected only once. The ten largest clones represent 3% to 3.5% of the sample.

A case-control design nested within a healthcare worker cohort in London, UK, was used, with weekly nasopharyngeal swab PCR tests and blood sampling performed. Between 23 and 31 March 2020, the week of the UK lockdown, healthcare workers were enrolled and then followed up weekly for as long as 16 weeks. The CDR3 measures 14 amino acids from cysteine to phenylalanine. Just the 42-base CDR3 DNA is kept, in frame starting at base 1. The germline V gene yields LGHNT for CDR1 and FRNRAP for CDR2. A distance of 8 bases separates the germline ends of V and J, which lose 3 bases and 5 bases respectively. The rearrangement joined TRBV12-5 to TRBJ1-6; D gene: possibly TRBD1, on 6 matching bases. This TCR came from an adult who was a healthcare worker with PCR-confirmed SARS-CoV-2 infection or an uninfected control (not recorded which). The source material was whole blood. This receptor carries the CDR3 CASGLGQNNSPLHF. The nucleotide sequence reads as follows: TGTGCTAGTGGTTTAGGACAGAATAATTCACCCCTCCACTTT. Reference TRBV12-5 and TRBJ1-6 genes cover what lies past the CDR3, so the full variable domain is DARVTQTPRHKVTEMGQEVTMRCQPILGHNTVFWYRQTMMQGLELLAYFRNRAPLDDSGMPKDRFSAEMPDATLATLKIQPSEPRDSAVYFCASGLGQNNSPLHFGNGTRLTVT.